The TCR beta chain described here comes from a study of beta chain features in type 1 diabetes. Study information: Across the samples, 107,917,701 sorted cells were examined in total. Study-level findings and limits: In patients and controls equally, PCR might favor templates that are shorter. In comparison with healthy donors, patients had naive, central memory and Treg TCRB repertoires that appeared more similar.

V gave up 4 bases and J gave up 3 bases, with 15 bases separating them. Germline CDR1 SGHTA, CDR2 FQGNSA. This CDR3 contains 15 residues. Expressed TCRB transcripts got sequenced, as all isolated RNA was reverse transcribed. Measured with immunoSEQ multiplex PCR; TCRdb has only the in-frame clones, and not every one. This sample has 220,000 or so clones, with approximately 70% found just once. Notes on this clone: Antigen unknown.

CD45RO/CCR7/CD25/CD127/CD95/CD27 sorting isolated CD4+ naive, central memory, regulatory and stem cell-like memory cells. Sequenced: naive CD4+ T cells from blood. This TCR derives from a man between 25 and 39 years old in good health. The rearrangement uses TRBV7-2 and TRBJ2-5, with D tentatively TRBD2 (6 bases). The CDR3 DNA follows: TGTGCCAGCAGCTCCCGGGGGACGGGGAAAGAGACCCAGTACTTC. Encoded protein: CASSSRGTGKETQYF.